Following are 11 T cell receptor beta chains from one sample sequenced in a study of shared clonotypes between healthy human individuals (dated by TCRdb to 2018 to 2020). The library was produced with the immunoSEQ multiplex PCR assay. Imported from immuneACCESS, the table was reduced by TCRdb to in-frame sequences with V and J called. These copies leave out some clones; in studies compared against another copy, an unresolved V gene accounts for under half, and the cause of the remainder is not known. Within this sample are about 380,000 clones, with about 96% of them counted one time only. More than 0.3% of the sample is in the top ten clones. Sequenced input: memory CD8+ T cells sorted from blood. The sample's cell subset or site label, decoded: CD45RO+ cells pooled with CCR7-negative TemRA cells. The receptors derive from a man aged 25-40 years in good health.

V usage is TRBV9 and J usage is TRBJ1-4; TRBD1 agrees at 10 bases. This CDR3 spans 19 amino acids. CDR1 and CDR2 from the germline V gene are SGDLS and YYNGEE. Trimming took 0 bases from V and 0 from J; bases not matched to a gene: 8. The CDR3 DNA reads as TGTGCCAGCAGCGTAGTCCCGGACAGGGGGAATACAACTAATGAAAAACTGTTTTTT. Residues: CASSVVPDRGNTTNEKLFF.

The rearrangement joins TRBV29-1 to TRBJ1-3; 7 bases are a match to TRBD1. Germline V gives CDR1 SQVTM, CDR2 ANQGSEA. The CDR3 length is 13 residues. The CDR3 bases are TGCAGAAATACAGGGGACTCTGGAAACACCATATATTTT. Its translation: CRNTGDSGNTIYF.

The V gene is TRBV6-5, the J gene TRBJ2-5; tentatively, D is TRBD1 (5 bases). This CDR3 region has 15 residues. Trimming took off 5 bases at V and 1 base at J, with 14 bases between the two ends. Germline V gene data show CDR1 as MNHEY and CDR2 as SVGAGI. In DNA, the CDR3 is TGTGCCAGCAGTCAAGAACGACAGATCCAAGAGACCCAGTACTTC. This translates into CASSQERQIQETQYF.

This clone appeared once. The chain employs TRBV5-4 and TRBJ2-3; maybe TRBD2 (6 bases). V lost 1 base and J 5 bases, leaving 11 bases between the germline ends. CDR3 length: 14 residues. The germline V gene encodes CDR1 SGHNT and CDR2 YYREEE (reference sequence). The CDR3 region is CASSLSRGEDTQYF. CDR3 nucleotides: TGTGCCAGCAGCTTGTCGCGGGGAGAAGATACGCAGTATTTT.

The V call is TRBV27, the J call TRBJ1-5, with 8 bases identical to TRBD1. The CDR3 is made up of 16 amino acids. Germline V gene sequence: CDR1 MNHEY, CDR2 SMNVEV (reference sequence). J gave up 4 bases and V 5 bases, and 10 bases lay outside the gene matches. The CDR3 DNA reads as TGTGCCAGCAGTGCACTCGACAGGGGCAGGAATCAGCCCCAGCATTTT. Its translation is CASSALDRGRNQPQHF.

CDR3 in amino acids: CASSQGHPYEQYF. CDR3 DNA: TGTGCCAGCAGCCAAGGGCACCCCTACGAGCAGTACTTC. The rearrangement links TRBV4-2 to TRBJ2-7; D gene unclear. CDR1 is LGHNA and CDR2 is YNFKEQ in the germline V gene. This CDR3 contains 13 residues. Trimming took off 1 base at V and 2 bases at J, with 6 bases between the two ends.

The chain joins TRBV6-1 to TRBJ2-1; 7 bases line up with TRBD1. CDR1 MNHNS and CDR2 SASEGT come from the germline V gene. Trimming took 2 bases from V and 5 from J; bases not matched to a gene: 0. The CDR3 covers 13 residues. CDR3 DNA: TGTGCCAGCAGTGAACAGGGGGACAATGAGCAGTTCTTC. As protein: CASSEQGDNEQFF.

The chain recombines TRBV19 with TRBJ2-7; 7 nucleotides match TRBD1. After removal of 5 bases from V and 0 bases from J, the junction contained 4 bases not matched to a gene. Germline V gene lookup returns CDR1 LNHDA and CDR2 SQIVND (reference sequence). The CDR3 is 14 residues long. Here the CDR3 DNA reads TGTGCCAGTAGTGGAAACAGGGGCTCCTACGAGCAGTACTTC. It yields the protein CASSGNRGSYEQYF. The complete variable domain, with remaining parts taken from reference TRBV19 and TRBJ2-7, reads DGGITQSPKYLFRKEGQNVTLSCEQNLNHDAMYWYRQDPGQGLRLIYYSQIVNDFQKGDIAEGYSVSREKKESFPLTVTSAQKNPTAFYLCASSGNRGSYEQYFGPGTRLTVT.

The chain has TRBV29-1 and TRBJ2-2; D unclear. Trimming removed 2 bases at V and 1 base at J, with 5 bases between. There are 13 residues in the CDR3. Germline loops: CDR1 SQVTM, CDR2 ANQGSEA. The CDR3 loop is CSVESQNTGELFF. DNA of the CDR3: TGCAGCGTTGAAAGCCAGAACACCGGGGAGCTGTTTTTT.

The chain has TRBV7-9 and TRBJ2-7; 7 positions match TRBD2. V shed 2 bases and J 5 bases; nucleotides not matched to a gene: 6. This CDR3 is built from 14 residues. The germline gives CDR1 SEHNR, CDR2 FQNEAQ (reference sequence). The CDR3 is CASSLIGLADEQYF. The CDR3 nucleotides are TGTGCCAGCAGCTTAATCGGCCTAGCGGACGAGCAGTACTTC.

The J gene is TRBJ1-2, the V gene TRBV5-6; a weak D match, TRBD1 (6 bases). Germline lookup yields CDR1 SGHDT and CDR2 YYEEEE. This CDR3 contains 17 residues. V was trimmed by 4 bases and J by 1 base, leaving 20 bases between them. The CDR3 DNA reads TGTGCCAGCAGCACATACAGAACAGGGACCTTTAACTATGGCTACACCTTC. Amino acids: CASSTYRTGTFNYGYTF.